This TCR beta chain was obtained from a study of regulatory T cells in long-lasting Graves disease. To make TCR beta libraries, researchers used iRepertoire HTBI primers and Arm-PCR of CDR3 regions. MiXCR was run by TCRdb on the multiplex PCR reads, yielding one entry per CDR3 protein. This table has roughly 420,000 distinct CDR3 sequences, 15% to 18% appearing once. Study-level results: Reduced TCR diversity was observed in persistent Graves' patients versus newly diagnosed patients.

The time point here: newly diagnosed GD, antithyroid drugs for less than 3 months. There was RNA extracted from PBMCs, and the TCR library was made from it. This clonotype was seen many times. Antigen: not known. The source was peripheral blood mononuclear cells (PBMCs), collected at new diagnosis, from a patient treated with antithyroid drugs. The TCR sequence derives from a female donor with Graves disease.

CDR3 region: CACNRLAGVNEQFF. CDR3 in DNA: TGTGCCTGTAACAGACTAGCGGGAGTAAATGAGCAGTTCTTC. The genes are TRBV30 and TRBJ2-1, with 12 bases fitting TRBD2. This CDR3 has 14 residues. Germline V lookup: CDR1 GTSNPN, CDR2 SVGIG (reference sequence). V dropped 6 bases and J dropped 7; count of bases not matched to a gene: 7.